This TCR beta chain emerged from a study of T cell repertoires in ileal Crohn's disease. Study-level background: At surgery, about 38% of patients smoked, with median disease duration approximately 7.3 years.

General study findings and limits: Compared with CD4 T cells, sorted CD8 cells carried more expanded clones. All patients with clonality above 26.8% had endoscopic recurrence.

TCRB immunosequencing input was roughly 500 nanograms of biopsy DNA per sample. Profiling relied on immunoSEQ multiplex PCR, and the TCRdb table lists in-frame clones only, not all of them. Of roughly 13,000 clones listed, around four fifths are singletons. A few counts support this clone. Its antigen is not known. Germline values: CDR1 SGHNT, CDR2 YYREEE (reference sequence). Trimming took 4 bases from V and 8 from J, leaving 15 bases between them. The CDR3 totals 13 residues. The chain uses TRBV5-4 and TRBJ1-1, with D maybe TRBD1 (6 bases). The sequence derives from an adult with Crohn's disease. Sequencing was performed on ileal tissue. CDR3 in amino acids: CASSATPGTEAFF. Written as DNA, the CDR3 is TGTGCCAGCAGCGCGACACCCGGGACAGAAGCTTTCTTT.